This TCR beta chain is from a study of early T cells in non-severe SARS-CoV-2 infection. At the level of the study: Chains stayed unpaired after sequencing of bulk RNA from unsorted whole blood.

CDR3 length: 14 residues. V shed 3 bases, J shed 5 bases, and the junction held 6 bases outside the gene matches. Germline V gene lookup returns CDR1 SGHTA and CDR2 FQGNSA. Unique molecular identifiers were added to individual cDNA molecules. TCRdb processed the 5' RACE reads anew with MiXCR; each CDR3 protein has one entry. The sample consists of about 100,000 distinct CDR3 sequences, roughly an eighth of them appearing once. The sequencing input was whole blood. V gene TRBV7-2 combines with J gene TRBJ1-2, with 7 nucleotides matching TRBD1. The TCR originated in an adult who was a healthcare worker with PCR-confirmed SARS-CoV-2 infection or an uninfected control (not recorded which). The CDR3 nucleotides are TGTGCCAGCAGCTTGGACAGGTCGGGGTATGGCTACACCTTC. It encodes CASSLDRSGYGYTF.